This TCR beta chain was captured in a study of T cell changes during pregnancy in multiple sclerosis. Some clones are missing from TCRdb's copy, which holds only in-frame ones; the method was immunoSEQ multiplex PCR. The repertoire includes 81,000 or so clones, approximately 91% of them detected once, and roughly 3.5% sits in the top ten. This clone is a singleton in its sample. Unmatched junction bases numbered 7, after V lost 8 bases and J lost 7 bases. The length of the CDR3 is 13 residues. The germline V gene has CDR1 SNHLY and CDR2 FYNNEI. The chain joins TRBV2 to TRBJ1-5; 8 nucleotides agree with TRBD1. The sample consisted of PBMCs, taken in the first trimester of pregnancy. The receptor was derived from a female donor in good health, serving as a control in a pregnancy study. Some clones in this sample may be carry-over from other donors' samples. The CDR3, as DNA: TGTGCCAGCGCCTCAGGGGGCGGGCAGCCCCAGCATTTT. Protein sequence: CASASGGGQPQHF.